The entry below gives a single TCR beta chain sequence along with its context. As yet, its antigen is unknown. The V and J ends lost 1 base and 11 bases respectively, with 9 bases between them. Germline assignment: CDR1 SEHNR and CDR2 FQNEAQ (reference sequence). The CDR3 is 12 amino acids. CD8 cells regarded as naive lacked CD45RO, were positively chosen for CCR7, and omitted terminally differentiated effector memory CD45RA+ cells. The sample originates from a study of shared clonotypes between healthy human individuals. Libraries were prepared by immunoSEQ multiplex PCR; TCRdb keeps only in-frame clonotypes and omits some of them. The table includes 630,000 or so clones, 98% detected once. Overall study findings and caveats: It was expected that sequencing depth would affect clonotype sharing among donors.

The sequence was collected from a man between 25 and 39 years old in good health. The V and J genes are TRBV7-9 and TRBJ1-5; D perhaps matches TRBD1 (5 bases). The sample taken for sequencing was naive CD8+ T cells sorted from blood. The CDR3 coding sequence is TGTGCCAGCAGCTTAGGGGGGGATTCCCAGCATTTT. Amino acid sequence: CASSLGGDSQHF.